Listed here are 9 T cell receptor beta chains from one sample, sequenced in a study of T cells in Graves' hyperthyroidism and ophthalmopathy. From RNA transcripts, TCR beta CDR3 regions were amplified. The TCR CDR3 first-round RT-PCR relied on the HTBI primer set. TCRdb analysed the multiplex PCR reads with MiXCR anew, one entry per CDR3 protein. Counted here are around 250,000 distinct CDR3 sequences, around 17% occurring once; the ten biggest clones make up around 28%. Sequencing was performed on blood. These receptor sequences come from a woman between 18 and 29 years old with Graves' ophthalmopathy.

This clonotype came up many times. This chain connects TRBV28 to TRBJ2-1; the D is unclear. The CDR3 loop spans 14 amino acids. CDR1 and CDR2 (germline): MDHEN, SYDVKM. The V end was cut by 3 bases, the J end by 1 base, with 7 bases between. CDR3 residues: CASSLRVSYNEQFF. The CDR3 nucleotides read TGTGCCAGCAGTTTGCGCGTTTCCTACAATGAGCAGTTCTTC.

This clonotype was recorded at least ten times. The gene calls are TRBV29-1 and TRBJ1-2; possible D gene TRBD1, 6 bases. The CDR3 consists of 14 residues. Germline-derived CDR1 and CDR2 are SQVTM and ANQGSEA. V was trimmed by 3 bases and J by 3 bases, leaving 14 bases between them. CDR3 sequence (DNA): TGCAGCGTTGATGGGGCAGGGGCGGACTATGGCTACACCTTC. Amino acid sequence: CSVDGAGADYGYTF. Together with reference TRBV29-1 and TRBJ1-2, the CDR3 gives the full variable domain: SAVISQKPSRDICQRGTSLTIQCQVDSQVTMMFWYRQQPGQSLTLIATANQGSEATYESGFVIDKFPISRPNLTFSTLTVSNMSPEDSSIYLCSVDGAGADYGYTFGSGTRLTVV.

This clonotype was picked up a small number of times. This chain joins TRBV10-2 and TRBJ2-5; D remains ambiguous. Trimming left V 6 bases short and J 2 bases short, with 7 bases between. The CDR3 has 12 amino acids. Germline V gives CDR1 WSHSY, CDR2 SAAADI. This CDR3 is CASRGSQETQYF. The CDR3 bases are TGCGCCAGCAGGGGCAGTCAAGAGACCCAGTACTTC.

There are many counts of this clonotype. The chain employs TRBV7-9 and TRBJ1-4; the D is unclear. The germline CDR1 and CDR2 sequences are SEHNR and FQNEAQ (reference sequence). The CDR3 has 15 amino acids. The V end lost 3 bases, the J end lost 0 bases, and 8 bases lay between the germline ends. The CDR3, as DNA: TGTGCCAGCAGCTTTGCCAGCACAACTAATGAAAAACTGTTTTTT. Protein: CASSFASTTNEKLFF.

This clonotype was detected many times. V is TRBV3-1 and J is TRBJ2-7; D tentatively reads TRBD1 or TRBD2 (5 bases each). V was shortened by 1 base and J by 4 bases, with 11 bases between the two germline ends. The CDR3 consists of 14 residues. CDR1 is LGHDT, CDR2 YNNKEL, per germline (reference sequence). The CDR3 sequence is CASSQGRGPYEQYF. Here the CDR3 DNA reads TGTGCCAGCAGCCAAGGTCGGGGCCCTTACGAGCAGTACTTC.

In its sample, this clonotype was seen many times. The CDR3 DNA follows: TGTGCCAGGAGGACGGGCAGGGACAATGAGCAGTTCTTC. It encodes CARRTGRDNEQFF. The chain combines TRBV2 with TRBJ2-1; possibly TRBD1 for D (5 bases). V gave up 9 bases and J gave up 5 bases, with 14 bases separating them. Germline assignment: CDR1 SNHLY and CDR2 FYNNEI. The CDR3 extends over 13 amino acids.

This clonotype has a count of ten or more. The V and J genes are TRBV11-2 and TRBJ1-2; no clear D. CDR3 length equals 16 residues. V lost 8 bases and J 0 bases, leaving 19 bases between the germline ends. Looked up from germline, CDR1 is SGHAT and CDR2 is FQNNGV. The CDR3 bases are TGTGCCAGCCCCCCACGCGACGAGGGTACTAACTATGGCTACACCTTC. This translates into CASPPRDEGTNYGYTF. Together with reference TRBV11-2 and TRBJ1-2, the CDR3 gives the full variable domain: EAGVAQSPRYKIIEKRQSVAFWCNPISGHATLYWYQQILGQGPKLLIQFQNNGVVDDSQLPKDRFSAERLKGVDSTLKIQPAKLEDSAVYLCASPPRDEGTNYGYTFGSGTRLTVV.

The chain uses TRBV20-1 and TRBJ2-1; D not certain. In germline, CDR1 is DFQATT, CDR2 SNEGSKA (reference sequence). Trimming took 2 bases from V and 0 from J, leaving 11 bases between them. The CDR3 consists of 15 residues. CDR3 sequence (DNA): TGCAGTGCTAGATCAACTGACATCTCCTACAATGAGCAGTTCTTC. Its translation: CSARSTDISYNEQFF.

This clonotype was recorded at least ten times. The chain has TRBV6-1 and TRBJ1-3, with a tentative D call TRBD1 (5 bases). Trimming pared 7 bases from V and 4 bases from J, leaving 17 bases between. This CDR3 comprises 15 residues. Germline lookup yields CDR1 MNHNS and CDR2 SASEGT. CDR3 loop: CASTLGPASGNTIYF. CDR3 nucleotide sequence: TGTGCCAGCACTTTGGGGCCGGCCTCCGGAAACACCATATATTTT.